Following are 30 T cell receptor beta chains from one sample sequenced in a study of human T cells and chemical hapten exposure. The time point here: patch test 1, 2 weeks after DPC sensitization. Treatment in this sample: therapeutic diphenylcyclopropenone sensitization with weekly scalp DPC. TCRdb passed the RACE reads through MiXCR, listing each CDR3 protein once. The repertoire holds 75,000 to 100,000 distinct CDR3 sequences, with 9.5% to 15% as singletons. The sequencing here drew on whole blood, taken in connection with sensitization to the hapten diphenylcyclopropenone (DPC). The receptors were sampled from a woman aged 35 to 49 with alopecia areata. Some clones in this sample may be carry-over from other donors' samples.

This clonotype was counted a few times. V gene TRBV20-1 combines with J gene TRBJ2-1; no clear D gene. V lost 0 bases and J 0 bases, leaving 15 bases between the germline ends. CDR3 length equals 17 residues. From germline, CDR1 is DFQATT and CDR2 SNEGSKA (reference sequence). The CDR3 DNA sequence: TGCAGTGCTAGAGATTTAAAAGCCCGAAGCTCCTACAATGAGCAGTTCTTC. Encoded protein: CSARDLKARSSYNEQFF.

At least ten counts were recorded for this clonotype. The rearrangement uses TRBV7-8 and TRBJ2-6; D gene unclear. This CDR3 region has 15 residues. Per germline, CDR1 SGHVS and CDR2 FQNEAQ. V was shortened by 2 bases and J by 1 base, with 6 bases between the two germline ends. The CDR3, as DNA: TGTGCCAGCAGCTTAAGTGCTTCTGGGGCCAACGTCCTGACTTTC. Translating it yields CASSLSASGANVLTF.

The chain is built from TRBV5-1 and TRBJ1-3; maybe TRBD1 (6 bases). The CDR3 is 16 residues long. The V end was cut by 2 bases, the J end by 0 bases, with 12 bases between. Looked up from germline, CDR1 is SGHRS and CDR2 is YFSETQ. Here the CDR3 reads CASSLQGPISGNTIYF. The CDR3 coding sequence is TGCGCCAGCAGCTTACAGGGCCCTATCTCTGGAAACACCATATATTTT.

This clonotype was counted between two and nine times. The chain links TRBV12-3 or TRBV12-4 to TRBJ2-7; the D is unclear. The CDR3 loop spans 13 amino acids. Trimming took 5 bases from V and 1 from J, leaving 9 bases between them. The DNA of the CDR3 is TGTGCCAGCAGTAAAACAGAGTCCTACGAGCAGTACTTC. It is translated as CASSKTESYEQYF.

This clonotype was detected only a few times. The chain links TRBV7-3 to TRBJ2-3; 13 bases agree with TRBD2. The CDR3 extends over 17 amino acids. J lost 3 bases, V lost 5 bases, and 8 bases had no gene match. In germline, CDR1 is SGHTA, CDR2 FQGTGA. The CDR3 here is CASSLLSTSGRTDTQYF. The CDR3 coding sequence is TGTGCCAGCAGCCTACTATCGACTAGCGGGAGGACAGATACGCAGTATTTT.

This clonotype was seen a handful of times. In nucleotides, the CDR3 is TGTGCCAGCAGCTTGGGACGGCTCAATCAGCCCCAGCATTTT. Translated, it gives CASSLGRLNQPQHF. The chain couples TRBV5-5 to TRBJ1-5; no firm D call. The V and J ends lost 0 bases and 3 bases respectively, with 7 bases between them. CDR3 length equals 14 residues. Germline CDR1 SGHKS, CDR2 YYEKEE (reference sequence).

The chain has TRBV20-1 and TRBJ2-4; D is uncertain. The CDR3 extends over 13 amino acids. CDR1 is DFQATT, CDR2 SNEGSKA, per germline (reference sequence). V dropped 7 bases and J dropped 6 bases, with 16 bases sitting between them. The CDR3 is CSVTRPGSNIQYF. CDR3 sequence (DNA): TGCAGTGTAACCAGACCGGGTTCAAACATTCAGTACTTC.

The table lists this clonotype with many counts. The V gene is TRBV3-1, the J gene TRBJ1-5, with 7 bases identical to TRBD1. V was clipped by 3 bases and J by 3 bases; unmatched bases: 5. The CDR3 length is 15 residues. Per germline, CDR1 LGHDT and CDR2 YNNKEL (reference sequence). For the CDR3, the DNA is TGTGCCAGCAGCCATACACAGGGGCCCAATCAGCCCCAGCATTTT. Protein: CASSHTQGPNQPQHF.

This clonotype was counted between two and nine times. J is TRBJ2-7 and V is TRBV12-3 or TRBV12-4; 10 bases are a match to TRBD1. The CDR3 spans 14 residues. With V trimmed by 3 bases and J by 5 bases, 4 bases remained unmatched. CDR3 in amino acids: CASSFWDRGHEQYF. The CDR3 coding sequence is TGTGCCAGCAGTTTTTGGGACAGGGGCCACGAGCAGTACTTC.

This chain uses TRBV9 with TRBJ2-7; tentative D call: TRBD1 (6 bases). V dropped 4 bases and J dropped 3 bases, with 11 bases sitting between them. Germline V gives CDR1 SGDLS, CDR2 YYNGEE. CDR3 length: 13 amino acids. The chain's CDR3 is CASSRTDLYEQYF. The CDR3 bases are TGTGCCAGCAGCCGGACAGATCTCTACGAGCAGTACTTC.

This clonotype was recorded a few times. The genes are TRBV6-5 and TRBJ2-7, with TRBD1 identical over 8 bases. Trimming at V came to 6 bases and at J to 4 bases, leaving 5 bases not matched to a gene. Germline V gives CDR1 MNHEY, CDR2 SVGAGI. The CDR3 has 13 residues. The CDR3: CASSRQGRYEQYF. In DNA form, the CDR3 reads TGTGCCAGCAGCCGACAGGGGAGATACGAGCAGTACTTC.

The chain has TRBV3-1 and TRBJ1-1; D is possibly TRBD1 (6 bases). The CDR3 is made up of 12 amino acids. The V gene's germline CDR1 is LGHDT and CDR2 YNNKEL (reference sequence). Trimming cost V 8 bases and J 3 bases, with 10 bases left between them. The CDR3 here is CASSGGYTEAFF. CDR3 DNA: TGTGCCAGCTCTGGGGGCTACACTGAAGCTTTCTTT. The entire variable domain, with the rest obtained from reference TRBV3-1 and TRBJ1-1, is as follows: DTAVSQTPKYLVTQMGNDKSIKCEQNLGHDTMYWYKQDSKKFLKIMFSYNNKELIINETVPNRFSPKSPDKAHLNLHINSLELGDSAVYFCASSGGYTEAFFGQGTRLTVV.

CDR3 in DNA: TGCAGTGCTAGAGATAGACACAGGGGCTCCTACGAGCAGTACTTC. It translates to CSARDRHRGSYEQYF. The V call is TRBV20-1, the J call TRBJ2-7; TRBD1 matches 7 bases. The CDR3 has 15 amino acids. V lost 0 bases to trimming and J lost 0 bases; unmatched junction nucleotides: 5. Germline V gene lookup returns CDR1 DFQATT and CDR2 SNEGSKA (reference sequence).

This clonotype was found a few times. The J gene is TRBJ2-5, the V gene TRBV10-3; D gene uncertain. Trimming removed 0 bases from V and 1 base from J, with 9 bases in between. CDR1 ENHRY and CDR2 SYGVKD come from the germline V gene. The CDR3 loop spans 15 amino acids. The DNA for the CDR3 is TGTGCCATCAGTGAGTCCGGCAGGCTCCAAGAGACCCAGTACTTC. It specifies CAISESGRLQETQYF.

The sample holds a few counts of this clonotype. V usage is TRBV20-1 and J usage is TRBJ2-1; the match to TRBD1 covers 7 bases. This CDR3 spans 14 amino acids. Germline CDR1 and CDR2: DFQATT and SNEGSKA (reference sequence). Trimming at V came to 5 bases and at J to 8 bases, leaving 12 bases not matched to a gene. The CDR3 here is CSAHRQGFVDEQFF. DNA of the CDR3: TGCAGTGCTCATAGACAGGGTTTCGTCGATGAGCAGTTCTTC.

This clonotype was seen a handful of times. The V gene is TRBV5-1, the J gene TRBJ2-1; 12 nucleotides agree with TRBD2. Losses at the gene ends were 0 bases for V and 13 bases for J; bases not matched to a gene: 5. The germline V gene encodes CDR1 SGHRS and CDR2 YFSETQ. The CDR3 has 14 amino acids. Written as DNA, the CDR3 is TGCGCCAGCAGCTTGGGGACTAGCGGGACCTCTCAGTTCTTC. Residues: CASSLGTSGTSQFF.

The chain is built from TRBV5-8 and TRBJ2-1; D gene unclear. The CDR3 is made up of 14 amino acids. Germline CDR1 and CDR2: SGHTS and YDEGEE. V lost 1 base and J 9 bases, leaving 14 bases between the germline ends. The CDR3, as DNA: TGTGCCAGCAGCTTGACGAGCCCAGGCGGTGAGCAGTTCTTC. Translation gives CASSLTSPGGEQFF.

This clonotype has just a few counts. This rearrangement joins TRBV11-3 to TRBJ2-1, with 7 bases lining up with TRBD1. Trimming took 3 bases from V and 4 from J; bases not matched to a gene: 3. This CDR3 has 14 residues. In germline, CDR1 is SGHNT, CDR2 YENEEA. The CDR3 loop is CASSLGQTYNEQFF. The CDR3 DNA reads TGTGCCAGCAGCTTGGGACAGACATACAATGAGCAGTTCTTC.

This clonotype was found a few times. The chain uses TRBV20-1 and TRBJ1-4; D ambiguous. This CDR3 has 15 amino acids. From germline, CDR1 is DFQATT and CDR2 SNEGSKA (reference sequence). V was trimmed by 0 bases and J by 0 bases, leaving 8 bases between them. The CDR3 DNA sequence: TGCAGTGCTAGAGATCCCGGCTCAACTAATGAAAAACTGTTTTTT. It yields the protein CSARDPGSTNEKLFF.

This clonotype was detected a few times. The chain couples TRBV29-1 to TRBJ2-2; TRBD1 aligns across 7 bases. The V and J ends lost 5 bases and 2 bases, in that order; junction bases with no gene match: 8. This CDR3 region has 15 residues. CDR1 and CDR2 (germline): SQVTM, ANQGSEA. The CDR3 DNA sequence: TGCAGCGTTAGGTTGGGACAGACCAACACCGGGGAGCTGTTTTTT. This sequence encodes CSVRLGQTNTGELFF.

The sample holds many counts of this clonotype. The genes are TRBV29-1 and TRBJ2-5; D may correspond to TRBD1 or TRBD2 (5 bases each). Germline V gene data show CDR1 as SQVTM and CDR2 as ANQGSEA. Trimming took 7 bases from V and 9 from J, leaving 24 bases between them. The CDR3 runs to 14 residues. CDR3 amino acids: CSAGGRNVWGPQYF. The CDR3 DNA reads TGCAGCGCTGGGGGACGCAACGTTTGGGGTCCCCAGTACTTC.

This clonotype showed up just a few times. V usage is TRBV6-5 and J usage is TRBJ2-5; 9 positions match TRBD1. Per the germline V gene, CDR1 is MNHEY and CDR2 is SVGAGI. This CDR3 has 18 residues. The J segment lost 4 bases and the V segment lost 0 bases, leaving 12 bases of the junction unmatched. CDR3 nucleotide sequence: TGTGCCAGCAGTTACTCCTACCCGGGGACAGGGAATAGAGAGACCCAGTACTTC. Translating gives CASSYSYPGTGNRETQYF.

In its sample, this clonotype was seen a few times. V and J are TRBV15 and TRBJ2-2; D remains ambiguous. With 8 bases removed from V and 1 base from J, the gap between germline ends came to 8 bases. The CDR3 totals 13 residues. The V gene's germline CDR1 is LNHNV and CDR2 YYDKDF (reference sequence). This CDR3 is CATALKNTGELFF. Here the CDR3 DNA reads TGTGCCACCGCCCTTAAGAACACCGGGGAGCTGTTTTTT.

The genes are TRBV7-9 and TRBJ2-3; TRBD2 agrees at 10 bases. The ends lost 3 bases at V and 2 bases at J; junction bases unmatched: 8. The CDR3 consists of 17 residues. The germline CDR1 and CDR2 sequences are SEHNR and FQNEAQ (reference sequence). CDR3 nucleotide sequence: TGTGCCAGCAGCTTCTCCACAGCGGGGGGGACCACAGATACGCAGTATTTT. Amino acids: CASSFSTAGGTTDTQYF.

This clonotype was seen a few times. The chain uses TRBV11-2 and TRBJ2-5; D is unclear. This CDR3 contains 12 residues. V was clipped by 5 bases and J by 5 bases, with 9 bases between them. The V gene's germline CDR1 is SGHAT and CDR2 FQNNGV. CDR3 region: CASSRPGETQYF. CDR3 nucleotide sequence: TGTGCCAGCAGCCGACCCGGGGAGACCCAGTACTTC.

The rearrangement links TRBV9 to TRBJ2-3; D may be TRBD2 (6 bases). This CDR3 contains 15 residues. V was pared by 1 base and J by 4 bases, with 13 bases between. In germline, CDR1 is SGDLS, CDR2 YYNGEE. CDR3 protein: CASSVQGDSSDTQYF. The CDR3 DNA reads TGTGCCAGCAGCGTACAAGGGGACTCGTCAGATACGCAGTATTTT.

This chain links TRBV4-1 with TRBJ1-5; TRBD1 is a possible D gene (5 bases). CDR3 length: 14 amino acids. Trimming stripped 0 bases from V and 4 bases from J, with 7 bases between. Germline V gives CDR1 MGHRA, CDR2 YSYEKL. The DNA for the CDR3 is TGCGCCAGCAGCCAAGAGGGGGGGAATCAGCCCCAGCATTTT. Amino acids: CASSQEGGNQPQHF.

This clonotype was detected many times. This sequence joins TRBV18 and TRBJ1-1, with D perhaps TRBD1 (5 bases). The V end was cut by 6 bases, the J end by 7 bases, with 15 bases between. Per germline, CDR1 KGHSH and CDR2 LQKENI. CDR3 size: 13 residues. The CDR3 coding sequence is TGTGCCAGCTCGTCAAGGGGACCCGATGAAGCTTTCTTT. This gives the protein CASSSRGPDEAFF.

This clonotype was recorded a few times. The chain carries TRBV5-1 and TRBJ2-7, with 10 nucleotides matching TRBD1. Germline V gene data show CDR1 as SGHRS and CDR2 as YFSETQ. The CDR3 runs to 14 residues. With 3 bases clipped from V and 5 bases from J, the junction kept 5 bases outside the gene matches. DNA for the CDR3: TGCGCCAGCAGCTCAGCCGGGACAGGGGACGAGCAGTACTTC. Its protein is CASSSAGTGDEQYF.

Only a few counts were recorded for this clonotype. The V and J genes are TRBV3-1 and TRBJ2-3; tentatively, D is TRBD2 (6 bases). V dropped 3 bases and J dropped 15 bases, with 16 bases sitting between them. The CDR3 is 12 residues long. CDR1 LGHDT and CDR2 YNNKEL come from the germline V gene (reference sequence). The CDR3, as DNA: TGTGCCAGCAGCCAGGAGGGACTCTCTCCATATTTT. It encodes CASSQEGLSPYF.